This T cell receptor (beta chain) was captured in a study of vaccination effects on CD4 cells after COVID-19. Only in-frame clones appear in the TCRdb table, and some are missing; sequencing was by immunoSEQ multiplex PCR. The sample lists 28,000 or so clones; 83% were seen once. A note on this clone: Its antigen is currently unknown.

The length of the CDR3 is 15 residues. CDR1 and CDR2 from the germline V gene are SGHTA and FQGNSA. Trimming cost V 2 bases and J 6 bases, with 13 bases left between them. Viral peptide pools were used in the ViraFEST assay to expand antigen-specific CD4+ T cells, and sequencing came afterward. Following 10 days of culture, CD4+ T cells were isolated. Every participant took two doses of the BNT162b2 or mRNA-1273 vaccine. This TCR came from a human donor who received a COVID-19 vaccine. Some clones in this sample may be carry-over from other donors' samples. Specimen: CD4+ T cells from PBMCs cultured with HCoV-NL63 spike peptides, collected after COVID-19 vaccination. V is TRBV7-2 and J is TRBJ1-4; D not resolved. For the CDR3, the DNA is TGTGCCAGCAGCTTAAGTCCAGCCTACGATGAAAAACTGTTTTTT. Translated, it gives CASSLSPAYDEKLFF.